The 12 T cell receptor beta chains listed next were all sequenced from one sample in a study of sequential checkpoint blockade in melanoma. Treatment described: randomized to nivolumab then ipilimumab (arm A) or the reverse (arm B). The protocol was immunoSEQ multiplex PCR, while the TCRdb copy is restricted to in-frame clones and leaves out a portion. The repertoire holds about 9,500 clones, 73% seen once, with over 11% in the top ten. The sequencing used CD8+ T cells sorted from blood (inferred from file names), collected from a patient given nivolumab and ipilimumab in sequence. The source of these receptors is a human donor with melanoma.

In its sample, this clone was seen a few times. The chain recombines TRBV6-4 with TRBJ2-3; 10 nucleotides line up with TRBD1. The junction had 1 base not matched to a gene; V was cut back by 0 bases and J by 4 bases. CDR3 length: 15 amino acids. Per the germline V gene, CDR1 is MRHNA and CDR2 is SNTAGT. The CDR3 loop reads CASSDSGTGADTQYF. DNA of the CDR3: TGTGCCAGCAGTGACTCGGGGACAGGGGCAGATACGCAGTATTTT.

This chain links TRBV5-1 with TRBJ1-2; the D gene is possibly TRBD1 (6 bases). The germline V gene has CDR1 SGHRS and CDR2 YFSETQ. The CDR3 is 14 amino acids. With 0 bases removed from V and 4 bases from J, the gap between germline ends came to 10 bases. Here the CDR3 reads CASSLGAGAYGYTF. The CDR3 nucleotides are TGCGCCAGCAGCTTGGGGGCAGGGGCCTATGGCTACACCTTC.

The chain couples TRBV29-1 to TRBJ2-1; a possible D gene is TRBD2 (9 bases). V shed 7 bases and J shed 4 bases, with 20 bases lying between them. The CDR3 totals 15 residues. Germline CDR1 and CDR2: SQVTM and ANQGSEA. The CDR3, as DNA: TGCAGCGATACAGGGGGAGCGGGAGGTTACAATGAGCAGTTCTTC. Translation gives CSDTGGAGGYNEQFF.

The chain links TRBV7-9 to TRBJ1-5; D might be TRBD1 (5 bases). The CDR3 covers 14 residues. V was clipped by 5 bases and J by 0 bases, with 8 bases between them. Germline CDR1 is SEHNR and CDR2 is FQNEAQ (reference sequence). CDR3 bases: TGTGCCAGCAGCCCGACAGATAGCAATCAGCCCCAGCATTTT. It yields the protein CASSPTDSNQPQHF.

The chain links TRBV6-1 to TRBJ1-6; 9 bases are shared with TRBD1. Germline-derived CDR1 and CDR2 are MNHNS and SASEGT. This CDR3 spans 14 amino acids. The V segment lost 6 bases and the J segment 7 bases; nucleotides outside the gene matches: 4. In DNA form, the CDR3 reads TGTGCCAGCAGCACAGGGGGCGACAATTCACCCCTCCACTTT. Protein product: CASSTGGDNSPLHF.

This chain joins TRBV5-1 and TRBJ2-1; the D is unclear. CDR1 SGHRS and CDR2 YFSETQ come from the germline V gene. The CDR3 length is 15 residues. V lost 5 bases and J lost 5, with 17 bases in between. The CDR3 sequence is CASRPESWADNEQFF. The CDR3 region has the DNA TGCGCCAGCAGACCCGAAAGCTGGGCCGACAATGAGCAGTTCTTC. The full variable domain, rest sourced from reference TRBV5-1 and TRBJ2-1, is KAGVTQTPRYLIKTRGQQVTLSCSPISGHRSVSWYQQTPGQGLQFLFEYFSETQRNKGNFPGRFSGRQFSNSRSEMNVSTLELGDSALYLCASRPESWADNEQFFGPGTRLTVL.

The chain couples TRBV5-1 to TRBJ2-3; TRBD1 matches 8 bases. The CDR3 is 15 amino acids. Germline CDR1 and CDR2: SGHRS and YFSETQ. V lost 0 bases, J lost 0 bases, and 0 bases stayed unmatched. The CDR3 sequence is CASSLGQGSTDTQYF. CDR3 sequence (DNA): TGCGCCAGCAGCTTGGGACAGGGGAGCACAGATACGCAGTATTTT. The full variable domain, completed using reference TRBV5-1 and TRBJ2-3, is KAGVTQTPRYLIKTRGQQVTLSCSPISGHRSVSWYQQTPGQGLQFLFEYFSETQRNKGNFPGRFSGRQFSNSRSEMNVSTLELGDSALYLCASSLGQGSTDTQYFGPGTRLTVL.

The count of this clone is one. J is TRBJ2-2 and V is TRBV27; TRBD2 matches 8 bases. The J segment lost 2 bases and the V segment lost 4 bases, leaving 3 bases of the junction unmatched. CDR1 and CDR2 (germline): MNHEY, SMNVEV (reference sequence). The CDR3 sequence is 15 residues long. CDR3 sequence: CASSSWTSNTGELFF. The CDR3 coding sequence is TGTGCCAGCAGTTCTTGGACTAGCAACACCGGGGAGCTGTTTTTT.

The chain links TRBV4-1 to TRBJ2-3; 7 positions match TRBD1. Germline lookup yields CDR1 MGHRA and CDR2 YSYEKL. J was trimmed by 2 bases and V by 6 bases; bases with no gene match: 5. The CDR3 is 14 amino acids. The CDR3 region is CASRGDRPTDTQYF. CDR3 DNA: TGCGCCAGCAGGGGGGACAGACCCACAGATACGCAGTATTTT.

The V and J genes are TRBV29-1 and TRBJ2-3, with D maybe TRBD2 (7 bases). Germline V lookup: CDR1 SQVTM, CDR2 ANQGSEA. The CDR3 is 15 amino acids. The V and J ends lost 2 bases and 2 bases respectively, with 14 bases between them. As DNA, the CDR3 is TGCAGCGTTGAAAGGGGGGACTACTACACAGATACGCAGTATTTT. This codes for CSVERGDYYTDTQYF.

J is TRBJ2-1 and V is TRBV19; TRBD2 aligns across 12 bases. The CDR3 runs 15 residues. The germline V gene has CDR1 LNHDA and CDR2 SQIVND (reference sequence). The junction had 1 base not matched to a gene; V was cut back by 4 bases and J by 3 bases. CDR3 sequence: CASSTGLAGYNEQFF. DNA of the CDR3: TGTGCCAGTAGTACGGGACTAGCGGGCTACAATGAGCAGTTCTTC. The full variable domain, rest sourced from reference TRBV19 and TRBJ2-1, is DGGITQSPKYLFRKEGQNVTLSCEQNLNHDAMYWYRQDPGQGLRLIYYSQIVNDFQKGDIAEGYSVSREKKESFPLTVTSAQKNPTAFYLCASSTGLAGYNEQFFGPGTRLTVL.

The chain carries TRBV4-2 and TRBJ2-7, with D possibly matching TRBD2 (6 bases). V lost 4 bases and J 3 bases, leaving 22 bases between the germline ends. The CDR3 contains 17 residues. CDR1 is LGHNA, CDR2 YNFKEQ, per germline. The DNA of the CDR3 is TGTGCCAGCAGCCCCTCAGGGCCCGGGGGAGTAATCTACGAGCAGTACTTC. Residues: CASSPSGPGGVIYEQYF.